The 10 T cell receptor beta chains given below trace back to one sample, sequenced in a study of blood T cell repertoires in COVID-19. Using immunoSEQ multiplex PCR, the repertoire was profiled, and TCRdb retains in-frame clones only, with some absent. The sample has a few hundred thousand clones; 85% to 90% are singletons. The specimen sequenced was PBMCs or T cells enriched from blood (not recorded which). The receptors shown here come from a woman between 50 and 59 years old who had recovered from COVID-19.

This clone was detected only once. This chain links TRBV28 with TRBJ1-2; possible D gene TRBD1, 6 bases. The CDR3 extends over 15 amino acids. CDR1 is MDHEN, CDR2 SYDVKM, per germline. Trimming took off 5 bases at V and 2 bases at J, with 15 bases between the two ends. The CDR3, as DNA: TGTGCCAGCAGTGTGGGACGGGACAACAACTATGGCTACACCTTC. This codes for CASSVGRDNNYGYTF.

This clone has only a few counts. V is TRBV6-4 and J is TRBJ2-2; TRBD2 matches 10 bases. Germline V lookup: CDR1 MRHNA, CDR2 SNTAGT. The ends lost 8 bases at V and 3 bases at J; junction bases unmatched: 0. CDR3 length equals 13 residues. CDR3 region: CASLAGDTGELFF. For the CDR3, the DNA is TGTGCCAGCCTAGCGGGAGACACCGGGGAGCTGTTTTTT.

The chain recombines TRBV5-1 with TRBJ2-1; 10 bases agree with TRBD2. The germline V gene has CDR1 SGHRS and CDR2 YFSETQ. V dropped 2 bases and J dropped 4; count of bases not matched to a gene: 6. The CDR3 runs 16 residues. Written as DNA, the CDR3 is TGCGCCAGCAGCTTTAGGACTAGCGGACAATACAATGAGCAGTTCTTC. It is translated as CASSFRTSGQYNEQFF.

V gene TRBV10-3 combines with J gene TRBJ2-3, with TRBD2 matching over 7 bases. V lost 11 bases to trimming and J lost 5 bases; unmatched junction nucleotides: 10. The CDR3 is made up of 13 amino acids. The germline CDR1 and CDR2 sequences are ENHRY and SYGVKD. The CDR3 loop reads CAGGTTREDTQYF. The CDR3 DNA sequence: TGTGCCGGCGGGACTACCCGTGAAGATACGCAGTATTTT.

The rearrangement uses TRBV5-1 and TRBJ2-1, with D unresolved. The CDR3 sequence is 13 residues long. Per germline, CDR1 SGHRS and CDR2 YFSETQ. Between the trimmed V and J ends, which lost 4 bases and 8 bases, there was a span of 13 bases. The CDR3 is CASSLQPRDEQFF. In DNA, the CDR3 is TGCGCCAGCAGCCTCCAACCCCGGGATGAGCAGTTCTTC.

The chain recombines TRBV3-1 (or the pseudogene TRBV3-2) with TRBJ1-1; perhaps TRBD1 as D (6 bases). The V gene's germline CDR1 is LGHDT and CDR2 YNNKEL (reference sequence). The CDR3 sequence is 15 residues long. The V end was cut by 3 bases, the J end by 5 bases, with 16 bases between. The DNA for the CDR3 is TGTGCCAGCAGCCAGAGGATGACAGGAGGAACTGAAGCTTTCTTT. This codes for CASSQRMTGGTEAFF.

This clone was observed a handful of times. The chain links TRBV5-6 to TRBJ1-5, with 9 bases identical to TRBD1. J lost 7 bases, V lost 3 bases, and 5 bases had no gene match. From germline, CDR1 is SGHDT and CDR2 YYEEEE. The length of the CDR3 is 14 residues. For the CDR3, the DNA is TGTGCCAGCAGCTCCGGACAGGGGTCCCAGCCCCAGCATTTT. Its translation is CASSSGQGSQPQHF.

The chain links TRBV28 to TRBJ2-7; the match to TRBD1 covers 8 bases. J lost 2 bases, V lost 2 bases, and 8 bases had no gene match. CDR3 length: 16 residues. The germline V gene encodes CDR1 MDHEN and CDR2 SYDVKM. The CDR3 DNA follows: TGTGCCAGCAGTTTAGGTAGGACAGGGATCCCCTACGAGCAGTACTTC. Its translation is CASSLGRTGIPYEQYF.

This clone has a count of ten or more. The chain joins TRBV9 to TRBJ1-3; the D gene is possibly TRBD1 (6 bases). The CDR3 consists of 14 residues. Germline V lookup: CDR1 SGDLS, CDR2 YYNGEE. V lost 3 bases to trimming and J lost 1 base, with 8 bases between them. This CDR3 is CASSGTESGNTIYF. CDR3 in DNA: TGTGCCAGCAGCGGGACAGAGTCTGGAAACACCATATATTTT.

The rearrangement links TRBV24-1 to TRBJ2-5; 8 nucleotides line up with TRBD2. The V gene's germline CDR1 is KGHDR and CDR2 SFDVKD. V shed 5 bases, J shed 1 base, and the junction held 8 bases outside the gene matches. The CDR3 contains 16 residues. The CDR3 protein is CATSGRGGVGQETQYF. As DNA, the CDR3 is TGTGCCACCAGTGGTCGGGGGGGGGTTGGCCAAGAGACCCAGTACTTC.